This T cell receptor beta chain was found in a study of blood T cell repertoires in COVID-19. Study in general: Specimens from acute and convalescent COVID-19 originated in the United States, Italy and Spain.

Germline-derived CDR1 and CDR2 are SNHLY and FYNNEI. CDR3 length equals 15 residues. V lost 5 bases, J lost 6 bases, and 5 bases stayed unmatched. Measured with immunoSEQ multiplex PCR; TCRdb has only the in-frame clones, and not every one. The profile shows 200,000 to 300,000 clones, roughly 86% of them singletons. Enrolled during active infection, Seattle patients were then followed longitudinally. Sequencing used peripheral blood. The receptor was isolated from a woman aged 55-69 years with COVID-19, enrolled during active disease. The chain couples TRBV2 to TRBJ1-5, with TRBD1 identical over 12 bases. The DNA of the CDR3 is TGTGCCAGCAGTCCCGGGACAGGGGGCTTTCAGCCCCAGCATTTT. Its translation: CASSPGTGGFQPQHF.